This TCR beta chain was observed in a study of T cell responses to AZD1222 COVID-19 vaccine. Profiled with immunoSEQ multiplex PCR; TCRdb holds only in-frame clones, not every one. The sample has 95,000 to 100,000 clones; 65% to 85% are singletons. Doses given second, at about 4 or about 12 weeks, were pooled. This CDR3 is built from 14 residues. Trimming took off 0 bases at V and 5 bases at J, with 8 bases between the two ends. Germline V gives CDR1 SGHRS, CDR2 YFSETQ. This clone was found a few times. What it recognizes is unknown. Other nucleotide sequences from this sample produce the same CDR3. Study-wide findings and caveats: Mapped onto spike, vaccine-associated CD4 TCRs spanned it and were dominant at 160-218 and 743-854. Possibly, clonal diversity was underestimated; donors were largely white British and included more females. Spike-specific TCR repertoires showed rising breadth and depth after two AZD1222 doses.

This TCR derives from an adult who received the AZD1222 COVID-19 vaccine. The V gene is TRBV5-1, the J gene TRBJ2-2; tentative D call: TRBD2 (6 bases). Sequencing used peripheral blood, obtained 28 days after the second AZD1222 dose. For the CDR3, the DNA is TGCGCCAGCAGCTTGGCGCGGGGAACCGGGGAGCTGTTTTTT. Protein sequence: CASSLARGTGELFF.